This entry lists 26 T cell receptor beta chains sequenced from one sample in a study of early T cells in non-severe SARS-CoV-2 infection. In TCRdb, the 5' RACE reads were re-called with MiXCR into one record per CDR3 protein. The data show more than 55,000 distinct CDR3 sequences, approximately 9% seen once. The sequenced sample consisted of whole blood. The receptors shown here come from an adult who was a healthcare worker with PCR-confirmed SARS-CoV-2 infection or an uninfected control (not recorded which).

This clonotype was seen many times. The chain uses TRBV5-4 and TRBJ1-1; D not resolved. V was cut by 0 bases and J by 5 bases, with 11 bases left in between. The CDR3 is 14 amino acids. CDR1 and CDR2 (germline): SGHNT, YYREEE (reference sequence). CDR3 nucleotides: TGTGCCAGCAGCTTGGGGGAGACGGGTACTGAAGCTTTCTTT. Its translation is CASSLGETGTEAFF.

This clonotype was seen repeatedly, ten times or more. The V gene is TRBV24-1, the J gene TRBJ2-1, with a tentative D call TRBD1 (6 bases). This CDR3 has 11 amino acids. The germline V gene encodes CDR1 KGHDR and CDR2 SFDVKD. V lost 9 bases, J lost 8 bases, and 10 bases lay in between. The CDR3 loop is CATGDNDEQFF. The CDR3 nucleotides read TGTGCCACCGGGGACAACGATGAGCAGTTCTTC.

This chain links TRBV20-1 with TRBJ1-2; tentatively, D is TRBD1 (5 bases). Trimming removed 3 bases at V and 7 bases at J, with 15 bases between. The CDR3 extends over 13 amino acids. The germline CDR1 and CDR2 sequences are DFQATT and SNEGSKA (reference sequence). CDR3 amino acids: CSASVGGAFGYTF. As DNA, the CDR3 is TGCAGTGCTAGCGTCGGGGGAGCGTTTGGCTACACCTTC.

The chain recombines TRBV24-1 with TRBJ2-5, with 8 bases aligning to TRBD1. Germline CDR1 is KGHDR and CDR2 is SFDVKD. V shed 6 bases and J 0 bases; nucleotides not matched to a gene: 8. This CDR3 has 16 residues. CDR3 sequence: CATSLTGGVDQETQYF. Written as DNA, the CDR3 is TGTGCCACCAGTTTAACAGGGGGTGTGGACCAAGAGACCCAGTACTTC.

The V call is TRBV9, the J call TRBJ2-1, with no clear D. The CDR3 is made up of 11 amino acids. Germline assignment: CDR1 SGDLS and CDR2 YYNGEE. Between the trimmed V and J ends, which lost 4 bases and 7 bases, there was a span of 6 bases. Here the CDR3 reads CASSRSNEQFF. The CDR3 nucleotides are TGTGCCAGCAGCCGAAGTAATGAGCAGTTCTTC.

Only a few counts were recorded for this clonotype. In DNA, the CDR3 is TGCAGCGTCTTTTCTTTGGGGTACACTGAAGCTTTCTTT. Encoded protein: CSVFSLGYTEAFF. This rearrangement joins TRBV29-1 to TRBJ1-1; D remains unclear. The V end lost 6 bases, the J end lost 3 bases, and 14 bases lay between the germline ends. Germline lookup yields CDR1 SQVTM and CDR2 ANQGSEA. The CDR3 extends over 13 amino acids. The complete variable domain, with remaining parts taken from reference TRBV29-1 and TRBJ1-1, reads SAVISQKPSRDICQRGTSLTIQCQVDSQVTMMFWYRQQPGQSLTLIATANQGSEATYESGFVIDKFPISRPNLTFSTLTVSNMSPEDSSIYLCSVFSLGYTEAFFGQGTRLTVV.

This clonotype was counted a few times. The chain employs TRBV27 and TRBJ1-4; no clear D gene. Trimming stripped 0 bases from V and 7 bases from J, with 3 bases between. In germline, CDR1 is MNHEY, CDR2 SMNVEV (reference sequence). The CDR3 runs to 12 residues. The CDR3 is CASSLSGEKLFF. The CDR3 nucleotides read TGTGCCAGCAGTTTATCCGGTGAAAAACTGTTTTTT.

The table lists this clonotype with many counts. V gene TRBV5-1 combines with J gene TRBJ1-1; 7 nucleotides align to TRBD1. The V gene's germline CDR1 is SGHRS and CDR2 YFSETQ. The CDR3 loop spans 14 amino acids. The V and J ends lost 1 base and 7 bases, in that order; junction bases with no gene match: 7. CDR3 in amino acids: CASSLYRGRGEAFF. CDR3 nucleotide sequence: TGCGCCAGCAGCTTGTACAGGGGCCGAGGTGAAGCTTTCTTT.

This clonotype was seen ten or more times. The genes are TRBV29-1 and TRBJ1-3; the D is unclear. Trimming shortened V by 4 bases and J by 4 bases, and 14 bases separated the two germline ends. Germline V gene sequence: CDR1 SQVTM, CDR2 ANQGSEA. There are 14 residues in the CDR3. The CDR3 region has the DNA TGCAGCGTTGGGGTTTCCCAGTCGGGAAACACCATATATTTT. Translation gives CSVGVSQSGNTIYF. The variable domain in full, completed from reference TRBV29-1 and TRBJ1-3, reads SAVISQKPSRDICQRGTSLTIQCQVDSQVTMMFWYRQQPGQSLTLIATANQGSEATYESGFVIDKFPISRPNLTFSTLTVSNMSPEDSSIYLCSVGVSQSGNTIYFGEGSWLTVV.

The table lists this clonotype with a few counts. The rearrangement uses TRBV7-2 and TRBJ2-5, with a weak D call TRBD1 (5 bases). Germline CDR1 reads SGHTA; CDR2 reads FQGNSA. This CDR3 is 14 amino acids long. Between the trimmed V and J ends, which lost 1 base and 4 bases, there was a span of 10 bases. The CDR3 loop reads CASSLEAGIETQYF. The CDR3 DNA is TGTGCCAGCAGCTTAGAAGCAGGGATAGAGACCCAGTACTTC.

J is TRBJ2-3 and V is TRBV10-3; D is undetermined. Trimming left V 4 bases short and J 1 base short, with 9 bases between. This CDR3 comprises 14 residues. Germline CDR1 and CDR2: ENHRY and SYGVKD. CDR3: CAISVKPGTDTQYF. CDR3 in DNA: TGTGCCATCAGTGTAAAACCCGGCACAGATACGCAGTATTTT.

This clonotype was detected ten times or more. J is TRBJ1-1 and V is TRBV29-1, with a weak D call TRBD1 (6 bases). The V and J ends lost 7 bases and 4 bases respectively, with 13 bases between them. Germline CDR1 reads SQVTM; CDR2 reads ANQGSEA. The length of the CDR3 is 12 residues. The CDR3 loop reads CSANTGSTEAFF. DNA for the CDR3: TGCAGCGCTAATACAGGGAGCACTGAAGCTTTCTTT.

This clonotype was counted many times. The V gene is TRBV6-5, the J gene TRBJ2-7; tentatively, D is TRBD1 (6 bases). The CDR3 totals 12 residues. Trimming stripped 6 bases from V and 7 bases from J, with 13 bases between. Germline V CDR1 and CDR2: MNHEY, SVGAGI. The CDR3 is CASSLDRTEQYF. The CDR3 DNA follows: TGTGCCAGCAGCCTCGACAGGACGGAGCAGTACTTC.

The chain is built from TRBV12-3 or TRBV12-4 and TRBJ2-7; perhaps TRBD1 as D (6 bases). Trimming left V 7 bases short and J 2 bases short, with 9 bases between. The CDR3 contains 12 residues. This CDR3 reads CASTRTAYEQYF. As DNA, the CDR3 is TGTGCCAGCACCCGGACAGCCTACGAGCAGTACTTC.

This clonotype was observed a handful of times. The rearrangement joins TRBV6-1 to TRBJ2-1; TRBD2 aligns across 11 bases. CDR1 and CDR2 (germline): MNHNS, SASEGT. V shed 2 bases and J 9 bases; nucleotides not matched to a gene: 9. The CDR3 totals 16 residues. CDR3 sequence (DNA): TGTGCCAGCAGTGAAAGCATAGCGGGAGGGTTAGGTGAGCAGTTCTTC. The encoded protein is CASSESIAGGLGEQFF.

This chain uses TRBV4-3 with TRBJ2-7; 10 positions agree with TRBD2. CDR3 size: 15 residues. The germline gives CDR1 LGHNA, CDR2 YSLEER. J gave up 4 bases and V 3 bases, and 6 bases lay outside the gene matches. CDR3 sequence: CASSQLASGGYEQYF. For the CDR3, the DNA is TGCGCCAGCAGCCAGTTGGCTAGCGGGGGATACGAGCAGTACTTC.

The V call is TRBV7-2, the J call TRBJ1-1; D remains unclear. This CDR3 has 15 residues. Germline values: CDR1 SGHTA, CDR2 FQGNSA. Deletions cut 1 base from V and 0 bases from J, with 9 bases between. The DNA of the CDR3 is TGTGCCAGCAGCTTAGATGCAGGAGTGAACACTGAAGCTTTCTTT. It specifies CASSLDAGVNTEAFF.

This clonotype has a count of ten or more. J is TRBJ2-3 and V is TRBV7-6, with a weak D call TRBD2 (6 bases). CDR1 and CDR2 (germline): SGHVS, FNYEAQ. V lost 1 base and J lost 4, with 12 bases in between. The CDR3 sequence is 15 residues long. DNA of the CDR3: TGTGCCAGCAGCTTAGGGGGCGGGATGGCAGATACGCAGTATTTT. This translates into CASSLGGGMADTQYF.

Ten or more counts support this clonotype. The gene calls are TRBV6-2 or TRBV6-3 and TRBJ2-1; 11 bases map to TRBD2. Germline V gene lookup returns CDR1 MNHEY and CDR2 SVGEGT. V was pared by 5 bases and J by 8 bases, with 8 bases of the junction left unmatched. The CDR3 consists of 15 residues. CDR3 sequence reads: CASSTLAGAVDEQFF. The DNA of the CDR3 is TGTGCCAGCAGTACACTAGCGGGAGCGGTCGATGAGCAGTTCTTC.

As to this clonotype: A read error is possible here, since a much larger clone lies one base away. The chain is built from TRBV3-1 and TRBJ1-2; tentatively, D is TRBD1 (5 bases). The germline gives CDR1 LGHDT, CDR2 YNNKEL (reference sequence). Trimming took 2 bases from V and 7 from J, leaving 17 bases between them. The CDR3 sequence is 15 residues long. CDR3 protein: CASSQRLQGRPGYTF. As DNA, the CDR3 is TGTGCCAGCAGCCAAAGATTGCAGGGTAGACCTGGCTACACCTTC.

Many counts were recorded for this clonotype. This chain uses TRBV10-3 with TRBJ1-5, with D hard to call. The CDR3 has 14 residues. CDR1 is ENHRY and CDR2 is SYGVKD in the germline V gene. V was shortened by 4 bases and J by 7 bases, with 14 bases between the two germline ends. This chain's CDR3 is CAISGGLGEQPQHF. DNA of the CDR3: TGTGCCATCAGTGGAGGGTTGGGCGAACAGCCCCAGCATTTT.

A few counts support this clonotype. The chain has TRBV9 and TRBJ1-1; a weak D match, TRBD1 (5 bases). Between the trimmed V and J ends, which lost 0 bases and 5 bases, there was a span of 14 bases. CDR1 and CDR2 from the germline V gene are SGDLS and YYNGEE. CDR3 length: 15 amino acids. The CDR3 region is CASSVAGQGSTEAFF. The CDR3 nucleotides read TGTGCCAGCAGCGTAGCTGGGCAGGGATCGACTGAAGCTTTCTTT.

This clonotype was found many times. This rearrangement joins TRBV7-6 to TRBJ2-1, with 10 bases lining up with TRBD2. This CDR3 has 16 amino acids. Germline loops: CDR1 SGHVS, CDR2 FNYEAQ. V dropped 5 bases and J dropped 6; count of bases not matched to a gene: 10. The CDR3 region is CASSPRGPSGGNEQFF. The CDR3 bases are TGTGCCAGCAGCCCTCGAGGGCCTAGCGGGGGCAATGAGCAGTTCTTC.

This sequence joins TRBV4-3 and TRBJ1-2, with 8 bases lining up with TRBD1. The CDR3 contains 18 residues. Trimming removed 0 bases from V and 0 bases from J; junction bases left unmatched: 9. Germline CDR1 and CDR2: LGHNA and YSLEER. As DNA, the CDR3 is TGCGCCAGCAGCCAAGAGAAAGGCAGGGGGCTTCCTAACTATGGCTACACCTTC. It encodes CASSQEKGRGLPNYGYTF.

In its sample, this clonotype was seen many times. The CDR3 bases are TGTGCCAGCAGTTTCCTGAGGGGGATGAACACTGAAGCTTTCTTT. Translated: CASSFLRGMNTEAFF. The V call is TRBV12-3 or TRBV12-4, the J call TRBJ1-1, with a tentative D call TRBD1 (6 bases). The CDR3 contains 15 residues. V lost 3 bases, J lost 0 bases, and 11 bases lay in between.

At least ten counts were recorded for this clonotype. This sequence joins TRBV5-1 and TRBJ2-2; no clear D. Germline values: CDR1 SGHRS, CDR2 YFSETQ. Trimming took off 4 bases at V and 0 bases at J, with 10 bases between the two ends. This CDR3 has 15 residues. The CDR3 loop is CASSRFGSNTGELFF. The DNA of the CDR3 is TGCGCCAGCAGCCGATTCGGGTCGAACACCGGGGAGCTGTTTTTT.